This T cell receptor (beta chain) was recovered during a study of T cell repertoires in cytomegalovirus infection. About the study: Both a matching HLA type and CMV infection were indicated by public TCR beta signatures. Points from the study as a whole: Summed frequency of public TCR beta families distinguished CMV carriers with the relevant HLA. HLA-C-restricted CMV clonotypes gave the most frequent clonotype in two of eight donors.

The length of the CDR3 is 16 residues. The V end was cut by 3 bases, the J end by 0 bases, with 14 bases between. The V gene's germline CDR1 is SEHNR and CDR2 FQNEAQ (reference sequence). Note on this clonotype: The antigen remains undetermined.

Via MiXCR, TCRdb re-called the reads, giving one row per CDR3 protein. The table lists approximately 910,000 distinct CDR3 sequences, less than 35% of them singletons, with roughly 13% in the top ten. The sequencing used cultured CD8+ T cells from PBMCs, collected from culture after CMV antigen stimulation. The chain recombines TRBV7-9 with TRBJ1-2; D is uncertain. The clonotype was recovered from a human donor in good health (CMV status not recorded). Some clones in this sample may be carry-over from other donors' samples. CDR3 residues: CASSFARSGTNYGYTF. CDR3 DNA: TGTGCCAGCAGCTTCGCCAGGAGCGGGACTAACTATGGCTACACCTTC.